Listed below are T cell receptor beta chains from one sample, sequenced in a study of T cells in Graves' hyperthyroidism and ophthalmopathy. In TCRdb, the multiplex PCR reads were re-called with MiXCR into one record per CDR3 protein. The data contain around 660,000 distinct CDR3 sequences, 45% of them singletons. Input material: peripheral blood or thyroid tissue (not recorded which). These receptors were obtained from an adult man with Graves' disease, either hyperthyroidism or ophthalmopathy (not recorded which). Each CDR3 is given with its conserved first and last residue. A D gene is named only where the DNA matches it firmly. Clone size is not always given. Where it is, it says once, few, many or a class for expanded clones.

TGTGCCAGCTTGATATCACCTACGAAGCAGTACTTC,CASLISPTKQYF,-,-,TRBJ2-7,TRBV2
TGTGCCAGCAGCCAAGGTAGCGGGCAAGCCTACGAGCAGTACTTC,CASSQGSGQAYEQYF,TRBD2,few,TRBJ2-7,TRBV7-3
TGTGCCAGCAGCTTACCTGTACGAGAGCAGTTCTTC,CASSLPVREQFF,-,few,TRBJ2-1,TRBV7-9
TGCAGTGCTAGTGGTATTTATAGCAATCAGCCCCAGCATTTT,CSASGIYSNQPQHF,-,few,TRBJ1-5,TRBV20-1
TGTGCCACCAGCAGAGATACTAGCGGGGCCCGAGGCGAGCAGTACTTC,CATSRDTSGARGEQYF,TRBD2,-,TRBJ2-7,TRBV15
TGCAGCGTTGAAGGGGCGGGAGTATCGACAGATACGCAGTATTTT,CSVEGAGVSTDTQYF,TRBD2,-,TRBJ2-3,TRBV29-1
TGCAGCGTTCGGACAGGGGAGAACACTGAAGAGACCCAGTACTTC,CSVRTGENTEETQYF,TRBD1,-,TRBJ2-5,TRBV29-1
TGTGCCAGCAAGACAGGGAAAAGGAGCAATCAGCCCCAGCATTTT,CASKTGKRSNQPQHF,TRBD1,many,TRBJ1-5,TRBV2
TGTGCCAGCAGCCCTGGGTCGGTGGAAAAACTGTTTTTT,CASSPGSVEKLFF,-,many,TRBJ1-4,TRBV7-9
-,CDSSIYLCSVGEQGYEKLFF,-,-,TRBJ1-4,TRBV25-1
TGCGCCAGCTTTTCGACGGCGGCGAACACCGGGGAGCTGTTTTTT,CASFSTAANTGELFF,-,few,TRBJ2-2,TRBV10-2
TGTGCCAGCAGCTTAGACCTAAGCTACTATGGCTACACCTTC,CASSLDLSYYGYTF,-,many,TRBJ1-2,TRBV7-9
TGCAGTGCTAGGCCGCCGACTAGCGGGGGAAAAGAGACCCAGTACTTC,CSARPPTSGGKETQYF,TRBD2,few,TRBJ2-5,TRBV20-1
TGTGCCAGCAGTGCAGCGGGAGGCACCGGGGAGCTGTTTTTT,CASSAAGGTGELFF,TRBD2,-,TRBJ2-2,TRBV12-3/TRBV12-4
TGTGCCAGCAGCTTCGGGACGGTGACCCTCCTCTCCTACGAGCAGTACTTC,CASSFGTVTLLSYEQYF,-,-,TRBJ2-7,TRBV7-8
TGCAGCGTTCGACTCCAGGTTGCGACCGGGGAGCTGTTTTTT,CSVRLQVATGELFF,-,many,TRBJ2-2,TRBV29-1
TGTGCCAGCAGCGCCCCGGGGGTTGGGTTGTACGAGCAGTACTTC,CASSAPGVGLYEQYF,-,few,TRBJ2-7,TRBV11-2
TGCAGTGCTAGATCGGGACTAGCGGGAGAAGAGACCCAGTACTTC,CSARSGLAGEETQYF,TRBD2,-,TRBJ2-5,TRBV20-1
TGTGCCAGCAGCTTATCCCGGGGGTCAAATGAAAAACTGTTTTTT,CASSLSRGSNEKLFF,-,-,TRBJ1-4,TRBV7-9
TGTGCCAGCAGCTTAAGCGGACAGGGGGCGGGAGGCTACACCTTC,CASSLSGQGAGGYTF,TRBD1,-,TRBJ1-2,TRBV7-8
TGTGCCAGCAGCCAGTTCAGTTACTACGAGCAGTACTTC,CASSQFSYYEQYF,-,many,TRBJ2-7,TRBV14
TGTGCCAGCAGTTTATATAGGGGCGAAGCTGGCTACACCTTC,CASSLYRGEAGYTF,-,few,TRBJ1-2,TRBV6-6
TGTGCCACCAGCAGAGATGCTTTAGGGAATTCACCCCTCCACTTT,CATSRDALGNSPLHF,-,many,TRBJ1-6,TRBV15
TGTGCCAGCAGCCCGATAAGGGGGGCGAGAGAAAAACTGTTTTTT,CASSPIRGAREKLFF,-,-,TRBJ1-4,TRBV7-2
TGCAGTGCTCGATCTCCGCTGGGGGGGGGGACCCAGTACTTC,CSARSPLGGGTQYF,TRBD2,-,TRBJ2-5,TRBV20-1
TGTGCCAGCAGCGTCCTCCGGGGGGCTTACTCTGGAAACACCATATATTTT,CASSVLRGAYSGNTIYF,-,-,TRBJ1-3,TRBV11-2
TGCAGCGTTGTCAGGGCAATCCTCCACTTT,CSVVRAILHF,-,many,TRBJ1-6,TRBV29-1
TGTGCCAGCAGTAAACAGGGGGCGCGTAACTATGGCTACACCTTC,CASSKQGARNYGYTF,TRBD1,many,TRBJ1-2,TRBV12-3/TRBV12-4